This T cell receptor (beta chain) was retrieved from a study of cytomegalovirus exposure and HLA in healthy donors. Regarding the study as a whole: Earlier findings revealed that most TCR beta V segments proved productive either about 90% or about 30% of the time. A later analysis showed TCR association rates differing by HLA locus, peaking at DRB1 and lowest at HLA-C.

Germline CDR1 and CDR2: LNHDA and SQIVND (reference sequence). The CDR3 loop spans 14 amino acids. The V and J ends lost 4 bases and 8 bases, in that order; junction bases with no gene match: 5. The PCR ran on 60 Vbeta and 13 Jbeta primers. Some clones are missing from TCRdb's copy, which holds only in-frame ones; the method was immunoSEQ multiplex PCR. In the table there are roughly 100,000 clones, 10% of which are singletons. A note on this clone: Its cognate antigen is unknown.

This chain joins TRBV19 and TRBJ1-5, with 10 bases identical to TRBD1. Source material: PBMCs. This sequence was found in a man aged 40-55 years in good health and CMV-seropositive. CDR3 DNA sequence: TGTGCCAGTAGTACGACAGGGGGCGTTGAGCCCCAGCATTTT. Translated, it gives CASSTTGGVEPQHF.